Included here is one T cell receptor beta chain sequence, with context. The source of the sample is a study of identical twins. V gave up 3 bases and J gave up 0 bases, with 14 bases separating them. This CDR3 spans 17 amino acids. Germline-derived CDR1 and CDR2 are MGHDK and SYGVNS. TCRdb processed the 5' RACE reads anew with MiXCR; each CDR3 protein has one entry. The sample lists under 900,000 distinct CDR3 sequences, 10% to 15% seen once, with around 1.6% in the top ten. This sample was shared with a second study, whose subject was yellow fever vaccine responses in identical twins.

This sequence was found in a woman in her late teens or twenties in good health. Sequences were obtained from PBMCs. This chain joins TRBV25-1 and TRBJ1-4; D not certain. The CDR3 bases are TGTGCCAGCAGTGATCAGGAATCCCTAGCAACTAATGAAAAACTGTTTTTT. Translation: CASSDQESLATNEKLFF.